The clone carrying this T cell receptor beta chain was seen a handful of times. As yet, its antigen is unknown. Compared with germline, one end of the junction differs, possibly owing to a read error. The germline V gene encodes CDR1 SGHRS and CDR2 YFSETQ. There are 15 residues in the CDR3. This sample is drawn from a study of cytomegalovirus exposure and HLA in healthy donors. Overall study results and limits: Later analysis demonstrated an association between a missense DCLRE1C variant and TCR beta V- and J-gene trimming.

This PCR relied on a set of 60 Vbeta primers and 13 Jbeta primers. Repertoires were generated with immunoSEQ multiplex PCR, while TCRdb's copy carries only in-frame clones and drops some. The table shows around 270,000 clones, with about four fifths occurring only once. Nominally healthy donors were sampled, though unrecorded immune exposures were likely. The V call is TRBV5-1, the J call TRBJ1-2; perhaps TRBD1 as D (5 bases). The clonotype was recovered from a girl aged 2 to 9 in good health and CMV-seronegative. Sequenced material: PBMCs. The DNA of the CDR3 is TGCGCCAGCAGCTTTGGGGCGAGCGGGACTTATGACTACACCTTC. This codes for CASSFGASGTYDYTF. The whole variable domain, filled in from reference TRBV5-1 and TRBJ1-2, reads KAGVTQTPRYLIKTRGQQVTLSCSPISGHRSVSWYQQTPGQGLQFLFEYFSETQRNKGNFPGRFSGRQFSNSRSEMNVSTLELGDSALYLCASSFGASGTYDYTFGSGTRLTVV.